Listed below are T cell receptor beta chains from one sample, sequenced in a study of lymphopenia after photon versus proton radiotherapy. Sequencing used immunoSEQ multiplex PCR; TCRdb keeps in-frame clones, though not all of them. The repertoire has more than 30,000 clones, over 65% of them found once; the top ten carry around 3%. Here the sequenced sample was peripheral blood, taken from a patient treated with photon-based radiotherapy. These receptors all stem from a man aged 50-59 years with gastric cancer. Both conserved end residues are part of each CDR3. D genes are given only for firm matches. Size is stated for part of the rows, as once, few or many counts, or as a class when the clone is expanded.

TRBJ1-1 TRBV7-9 . . TGTGCCAGCAGCTTAAGTCGTGGAGGAGGCACTGAAGCTTTCTTT CASSLSRGGGTEAFF
TRBJ2-1 TRBV2 TRBD2 . TGTGCCAGCAGTGAGATAGCGGGAGAGAATGAGCAGTTCTTC CASSEIAGENEQFF
TRBJ2-3 TRBV29-1 . once TGCACTACCGACACGGATACGCAGTATTTT CTTDTDTQYF
TRBJ2-3 TRBV5-6 . . TGTGCCAGCAGCATAGGGCCGGAGACGCAGTATTTT CASSIGPETQYF
TRBJ2-3 TRBV6-4 . . TGTGCCAGCAGTGAGAAACCCGACTCCACAGATACGCAGTATTTT CASSEKPDSTDTQYF
TRBJ1-3 TRBV18 . . TGTGCCAGCTCACCCTTGGACCGTACCTTCTCTGGAAACACCATATATTTT CASSPLDRTFSGNTIYF
TRBJ2-1 TRBV10-3 TRBD2 . TGTGCCATCACCAAGGGGACTAGCGGGAGTTGGGATGAGCAGTTCTTC CAITKGTSGSWDEQFF
TRBJ2-2 TRBV28 . . TGTGCCAGCAGCCTTAACACCGGGGAGCTGTTTTTT CASSLNTGELFF
TRBJ2-7 TRBV19 . few TGTGCCAGTAGTTTACAGGGTTACGAGCAGTACTTC CASSLQGYEQYF
TRBJ2-1 TRBV28 . few TGTGCCAGCAGTCACAGTTGGACTGAGCAGTTCTTC CASSHSWTEQFF
TRBJ2-3 TRBV19 . . TGTGCCAGTAGTTGGCTAACGACTAGCACAGATACGCAGTATTTT CASSWLTTSTDTQYF
TRBJ2-2 TRBV6-5 . . TGTGCCAGCAGTTTAAGTGGCGGGACCGGGGAGCTGTTTTTT CASSLSGGTGELFF
TRBJ2-5 TRBV30 TRBD2 few TGTGCCTGGAGGGGGACTAGCTGGCAAGAGACCCAGTACTTC CAWRGTSWQETQYF
TRBJ2-1 TRBV14 TRBD2 . TGTGCCAGCAGCCAGGGACTAGCGGGAGGGGGTGAGCAGTTCTTC CASSQGLAGGGEQFF
TRBJ1-2 TRBV28 TRBD1 . TGTGCCAGCAGCCCTAATCCACGACAGGGGCTCCCCTATGGCTACACCTTC CASSPNPRQGLPYGYTF
TRBJ1-4 TRBV19 . once TGTGCCAGTAGTAGCGGACGGATAATGGGGAATGAAAAACTGTTTTTT CASSSGRIMGNEKLFF
TRBJ2-7 TRBV18 . . TGTGCCAGCTCACCAGACTATAGGGGTGGTGAGCAGTACTTC CASSPDYRGGEQYF
TRBJ2-1 TRBV9 TRBD2 . TGTGCCAGCAGCGCGACTAGCGGAGTCCAGTTCTTC CASSATSGVQFF
TRBJ1-3 TRBV25-1 TRBD1 once TGTGCCAGCAGTGCGACAGGGTCCTACTCTGGAAACACCATATATTTT CASSATGSYSGNTIYF
TRBJ2-1 TRBV19 . . TGTGCCAGTAGTAGCGGCGGGCACAATGAGCAGTTCTTC CASSSGGHNEQFF
TRBJ2-5 TRBV25-1 TRBD1 . TGTGCCAGCAGTGAGTCGGGACAGGAGGCAGAGACCCAGTACTTC CASSESGQEAETQYF
TRBJ1-1 TRBV28 . . TGTGCCAGCAGTTTATGGATGTCCACAAACACTGAAGCTTTCTTT CASSLWMSTNTEAFF
TRBJ2-1 TRBV12-5 TRBD2 . TGTGCTAGTGGTTTGGGGACTAGTCCCGACAATGAGCAGTTCTTC CASGLGTSPDNEQFF
TRBJ2-2 TRBV27 TRBD1 . TGTGCCAGCAGTTCTCTCGGGACAGGGGACACCGGGGAGCTGTTTTTT CASSSLGTGDTGELFF
TRBJ1-2 TRBV18 . . TGTGCCAGCTCACCCGGGGCACCTGAATTCTATGGCTACACCTTC CASSPGAPEFYGYTF
TRBJ2-1 TRBV6-5 . . TGTGCCAGCAGTCTTCTTAGCGCCGAGTACAATGAGCAGTTCTTC CASSLLSAEYNEQFF
TRBJ2-7 TRBV5-6 . . TGTGCCAGCAGCTTGGGAAGCCAATCGGGGGAGCAGTACTTC CASSLGSQSGEQYF
TRBJ2-5 TRBV15 . few TGTGCCACCAGCAGAGTAAATCGAGAGACCCAGTACTTC CATSRVNRETQYF
TRBJ2-1 TRBV11-3 . . TGTGCCAGCAGCTCCGGGCCCGGGGATGAGCAGTTCTTC CASSSGPGDEQFF
TRBJ1-2 TRBV27 TRBD1 . TGTGCCAGCAGTCCGACAGGGGACTATGGCTACACCTTC CASSPTGDYGYTF
TRBJ2-1 TRBV9 TRBD2 . TGTGCCAGCAGCGGGAGGACTAGCGGGAGTGGTAGTGAGCAGTTCTTC CASSGRTSGSGSEQFF
TRBJ2-2 TRBV7-9 . . TGTGCCAGCAGCTTGGGACTTTCCACCGGGGAGCTGTTTTTT CASSLGLSTGELFF
TRBJ1-1 TRBV5-1 TRBD1 . TGCGCCAGCAGCAAGTTACAGGGGGCGAGAGCTGAAGCTTTCTTT CASSKLQGARAEAFF
TRBJ1-3 TRBV4-2 . . TGTGCCAGCAGCCAAGCACAGGGTTCGAACACCATATATTTT CASSQAQGSNTIYF
TRBJ2-1 TRBV7-9 . . TGTGCCAGCAGCTTATCCAGGGTTGGTGAGCAGTTCTTC CASSLSRVGEQFF
TRBJ1-2 TRBV7-8 . . TGTGCCAGCAGCTTAGCGGGGAAGCACTATGGCTACACCTTC CASSLAGKHYGYTF
TRBJ2-1 TRBV11-2 TRBD2 . TGTGCCAGCAGCTTAGTTCGGTACAGCGGGAGGGCCACCAATGAGCAGTTCTTC CASSLVRYSGRATNEQFF
TRBJ1-1 TRBV30 TRBD1 few TGTGCCTGGAGTGGGGGACAGGGATTGAACACTGAAGCTTTCTTT CAWSGGQGLNTEAFF
TRBJ2-1 TRBV9 TRBD2 . TGTGCCAGCAGCGCTTTAGCGGGAGTCGCCTACAATGAGCAGTTCTTC CASSALAGVAYNEQFF
TRBJ1-1 TRBV6-6 . once TGTGCCAGCATTCGGGGCCAATCGGGCACTGAAGCTTTCTTT CASIRGQSGTEAFF
TRBJ2-2 TRBV7-3 . . TGTGCCAGCAGCATCACCGGGACCTATACCGGGGAGCTGTTTTTT CASSITGTYTGELFF
TRBJ2-7 TRBV30 . once TGTGCCTGGAGTGTTAGTGACACAAGCTACGAGCAGTACTTC CAWSVSDTSYEQYF
TRBJ2-6 TRBV19 . . TGTGCCAGTACTAATAGGAAGGGGCGTGCTTACTCTGGGGCCAACGTCCTGACTTTC CASTNRKGRAYSGANVLTF
TRBJ1-1 TRBV27 . . TGTGCCAGCAGATACGTTATGGGGGGGATGAACACTGAAGCTTTCTTT CASRYVMGGMNTEAFF
TRBJ1-5 TRBV19 . . TGTGCCAGTAGGGCAGCCCTCCCGGGCAATCAGCCCCAGCATTTT CASRAALPGNQPQHF
TRBJ1-1 TRBV19 . . TGTGCCAGTAGTATCCCAGGGGTAGTCACTGAAGCTTTCTTT CASSIPGVVTEAFF
TRBJ2-4 TRBV6-1 TRBD1 few TGTGCCAGCAGTGCTCGGACAGGGGGCGGCGGAGCCAAAAACATTCAGTACTTC CASSARTGGGGAKNIQYF